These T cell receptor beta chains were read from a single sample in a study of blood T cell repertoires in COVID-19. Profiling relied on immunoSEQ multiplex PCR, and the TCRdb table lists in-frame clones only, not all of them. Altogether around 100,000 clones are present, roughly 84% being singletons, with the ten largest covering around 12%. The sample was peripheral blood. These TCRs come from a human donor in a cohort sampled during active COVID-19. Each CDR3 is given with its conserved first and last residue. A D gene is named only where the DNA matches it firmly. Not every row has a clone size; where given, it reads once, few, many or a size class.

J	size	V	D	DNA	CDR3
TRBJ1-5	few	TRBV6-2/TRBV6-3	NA	TGTGCCAGCAGTTACTCCGGACAGACTAATAGCAATCAGCCCCAGCATTTT	CASSYSGQTNSNQPQHF
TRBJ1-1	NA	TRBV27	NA	TGTGCCAGCAGTTTGGACAGAAAGAACACTGAAGCTTTCTTT	CASSLDRKNTEAFF
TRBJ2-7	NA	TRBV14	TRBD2	TGTGCCAGCAGCCAAGTTCCGCGAGCGGGGGGGCGACAGTACTTC	CASSQVPRAGGRQYF
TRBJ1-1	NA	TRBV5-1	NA	TGCGCCAGCAGCTTGCTAGGCCTGAACACTGAAGCTTTCTTT	CASSLLGLNTEAFF
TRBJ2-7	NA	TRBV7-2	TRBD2	TGTGCCAGCAGCAATAGCGGGGGTAGGTCCTACGAGCAGTACTTC	CASSNSGGRSYEQYF
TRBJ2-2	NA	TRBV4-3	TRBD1	TGCGCCAGCAGCCTCCAGGACAGGGGGGTCACCGGGGAGCTGTTTTTT	CASSLQDRGVTGELFF
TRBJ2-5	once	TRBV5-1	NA	TGCGCCAGCAGCCTATTGGGGGGGCATGAAGAGACCCAGTACTTC	CASSLLGGHEETQYF
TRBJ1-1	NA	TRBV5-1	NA	TGCGCCAGCACTATATCAGGGGATAGGGGCACTGAAGCTTTCTTT	CASTISGDRGTEAFF
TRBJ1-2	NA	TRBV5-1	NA	TGCGCCAGCAGCACGGACGGGACTAACTATGGCTACACCTTC	CASSTDGTNYGYTF
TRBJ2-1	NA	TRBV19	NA	TGTGCCACCCGGGGAGCGATCGAGGATGAGCAGTTCTTC	CATRGAIEDEQFF
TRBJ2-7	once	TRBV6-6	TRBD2	TGTGCCAGCAGTTGGGGACTAGGAGGCCACGAGCAGTACTTC	CASSWGLGGHEQYF
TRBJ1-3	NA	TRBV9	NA	TGTGCCAGCAGCGTAGGGACAGCATCTGGAAACACCATATATTTT	CASSVGTASGNTIYF
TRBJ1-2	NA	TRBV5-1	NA	TGCGCCAGCTGCTTGGACTCGGGGGTCGGGGGCTACACCTTC	CASCLDSGVGGYTF
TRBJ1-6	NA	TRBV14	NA	TGTGCCAGCAGCCCGAGCCCTGGACAGTTGAGCTCCTATAATTCACCCCTCCACTTT	CASSPSPGQLSSYNSPLHF
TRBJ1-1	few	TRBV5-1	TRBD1	TGCGCCAGCAGCCGGACAGGGGGCCGGGTGAACACTGAAGCTTTCTTT	CASSRTGGRVNTEAFF
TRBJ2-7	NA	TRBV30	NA	TGTGCCTGGCCCGCCAGGTGGGCAGGGCCCCCTTTCAACGAGCAGTACTTC	CAWPARWAGPPFNEQYF
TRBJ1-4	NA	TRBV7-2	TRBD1	TGTGCCAGCAGCCCCCGACAGGGACAAAATGAAAAACTGTTTTTT	CASSPRQGQNEKLFF
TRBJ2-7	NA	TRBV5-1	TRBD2	TGCGCCAGCAGCTTCTTGGGGAGCGGGGGGATCTACGAGCAGTACTTC	CASSFLGSGGIYEQYF
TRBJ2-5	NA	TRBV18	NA	TGTGCCAGCTTCCAAGCGAGGAGGGAGACCCAGTACTTC	CASFQARRETQYF
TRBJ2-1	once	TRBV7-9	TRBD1	TGTGCCAGCAGTCCTCAGGGGGCCCCCACAAACAATGAGCAGTTCTTC	CASSPQGAPTNNEQFF
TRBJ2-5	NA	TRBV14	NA	TGTGCCAGCAGCTCGCTCGGGGAAGAGACCCAGTACTTC	CASSSLGEETQYF
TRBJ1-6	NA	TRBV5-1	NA	TGCGCCAGCAGCGACGGGGAGTTCGAGGGTTCACCCCTCCACTTT	CASSDGEFEGSPLHF
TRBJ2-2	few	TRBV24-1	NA	TGTGCCACCAGTCGGTCCGGGACAATAAACACCGGGGAGCTGTTTTTT	CATSRSGTINTGELFF
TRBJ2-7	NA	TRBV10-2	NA	TGCGCCAGCAGTGAATCTACCTACGAGCAGTACTTC	CASSESTYEQYF